These T cell receptor beta chains were read from a single sample in a study of T cells in Graves' hyperthyroidism and ophthalmopathy. Each CDR3 protein is one row after TCRdb ran MiXCR on the multiplex PCR reads. The sample lists fewer than 250,000 distinct CDR3 sequences; 17% were seen once. The source material was blood. The source of these receptors is a man aged 45-60 years with Graves' hyperthyroidism. Both conserved end residues are part of each CDR3. A D gene is named only where the DNA matches it firmly. Clone size is given for some rows only: seen once, a few or many times, or a class if the clone is expanded.

v_gene	j_gene	d_gene	abundance	CDR3nt	CDR3aa
TRBV2	TRBJ2-7	-	many	TGTGCCAGCAGAGAAACAGGGTACCACGAGCAGTACTTC	CASRETGYHEQYF
TRBV5-1	TRBJ2-3	-	many	TGCGCCAGCAGCTGGGGCCTGCGGGGCGAAGGTACAGATACGCAGTATTTT	CASSWGLRGEGTDTQYF
TRBV28	TRBJ1-5	TRBD1	many	TGTGCCAGCAGGTTAATTCGACAGGGGAGCCAGCATTTT	CASRLIRQGSQHF
TRBV5-6	TRBJ1-1	-	-	TGTGCCAGCAGCTTGGCTAGGAGGTCGATGAACACTGAAGCTTTCTTT	CASSLARRSMNTEAFF
TRBV20-1	TRBJ1-1	-	many	TGCAGTGCTTGGGACGGATACACTGAAGCTTTCTTT	CSAWDGYTEAFF
TRBV18	TRBJ1-1	-	few	TGTGCCAGCTCACGTTTCTCTCCGAGGGGGAACACTGAAGCTTTCTTT	CASSRFSPRGNTEAFF
TRBV4-1	TRBJ2-5	TRBD2	-	TGCGCCAGCAGCCAGGCCCTAGCGGGGGGCGAAGAGACCCAGTACTTC	CASSQALAGGEETQYF
TRBV28	TRBJ2-4	-	few	TGTGCCAGCACCCCGGGCCCCATAGCCAAAAACATTCAGTACTTC	CASTPGPIAKNIQYF
TRBV7-2	TRBJ2-2	-	many	TGTGCCAGCAGCTTAGCGCTTGTCGGGGAGCTGTTTTTT	CASSLALVGELFF
TRBV11-2	TRBJ2-1	-	many	TGTGCCAGCAGGCAGGGGCCGTACTCCTACAATGAGCAGTTCTTC	CASRQGPYSYNEQFF
TRBV20-1	TRBJ2-3	TRBD2	many	TGCAGTGCTAGAGAGGCCGGGACTACCACAGATACGCAGTATTTT	CSAREAGTTTDTQYF
TRBV5-1	TRBJ2-3	-	many	TGCGCCAGCAGCTCCCTCGACGGCCCAGATACGCAGTATTTT	CASSSLDGPDTQYF
TRBV6-1	TRBJ2-7	-	-	TGTGCCAGCAGTGAAGCGGCAGCCCGGACCTACGAGCAGTACTTC	CASSEAAARTYEQYF
TRBV2	TRBJ1-1	TRBD1	many	TGTGCCAGCACCACGACAGGGGCGGCCACTGAAGCTTTCTTT	CASTTTGAATEAFF
TRBV30	TRBJ1-5	-	once	TGTGCTGGGGGCCAGGGTTACAATCGGCCCCAGCATTTT	CAGGQGYNRPQHF
TRBV3-1	TRBJ2-1	TRBD2	-	TGTGCCGGCAGCCACCCCGGACTAGCGGCTGAGCAGTTCTTC	CAGSHPGLAAEQFF
TRBV5-5	TRBJ2-7	TRBD1	many	TGTGCCAGCAGCTGGGGACAGGGGTTCTACGAGCAGTACTTC	CASSWGQGFYEQYF
TRBV5-1	TRBJ2-7	TRBD1	many	TGCGCCAGCAGCGTCCGGGACAGCTCCTACGAGCAGTACTTC	CASSVRDSSYEQYF
TRBV29-1	TRBJ2-3	-	few	TGCAGCGTTTGTAGAGGGATCGCAGATACGCAGTATTTT	CSVCRGIADTQYF
TRBV7-2	TRBJ2-2	TRBD1	few	TGTGCCAGCAGCCGGGACAGAATCACCGGGGAGCTGTTTTTT	CASSRDRITGELFF
TRBV25-1	TRBJ2-2	-	-	TGTGCCAGCAGTAGGCCCGAGCGGGGGGAGCTGTTTTTT	CASSRPERGELFF
TRBV7-9	TRBJ1-4	TRBD1	-	TGTGCCAGCAGCTCCACCCAGGGGGCTGAGGAAAAACTGTTTTTT	CASSSTQGAEEKLFF
TRBV2	TRBJ2-5	-	many	TGTGCCAGCAGTGAACAGGCTTGGGGAGAGACCCAGTACTTC	CASSEQAWGETQYF
TRBV5-1	TRBJ2-7	TRBD2	-	TGCGCCAGCAGCTTGGGGAGACTAGCGGGAGTGAGTGAGCAGTACTTC	CASSLGRLAGVSEQYF
TRBV20-1	TRBJ2-1	-	many	TGCAGTGCTAGAGGGTGGGAGGTCGGGTACAATGAGCAGTTCTTC	CSARGWEVGYNEQFF
TRBV2	TRBJ2-3	-	many	TGTGCCAGCAGTGAGCAGCGGTATTCAGATACGCAGTATTTT	CASSEQRYSDTQYF
TRBV28	TRBJ2-3	TRBD2	few	TGTGCCAGCTCTACTGAAACGGGACTAGCGGGAGTAGGTCCCACAGATACGCAGTATTTT	CASSTETGLAGVGPTDTQYF
TRBV29-1	TRBJ2-1	TRBD2	many	TGCAGCGTTGAAGGGGGACTAGCGGGCGATCTCTCCTACAATGAGCAGTTCTTC	CSVEGGLAGDLSYNEQFF
TRBV20-1	TRBJ2-7	-	-	TGCAGTGCTAGAGATCCAGGCGGAACGAGCTCCTACGAGCAGTACTTC	CSARDPGGTSSYEQYF
TRBV6-5	TRBJ1-2	-	-	TGTGCCAGCAGTTACATTGTGGCAGGGCTTGGCTACACCTTC	CASSYIVAGLGYTF
TRBV19	TRBJ1-5	-	-	TGTGCCAGACCCTCTGGGGGCGAGGGGAATCAGCCCCAGCATTTT	CARPSGGEGNQPQHF
TRBV12-3/TRBV12-4	TRBJ2-2	-	many	TGTGCCAGCAGTCGGTCCTTATTCACCGGGGAGCTGTTTTTT	CASSRSLFTGELFF